The source of this TCR beta chain is a study of blood T cell repertoires in COVID-19 (dated by TCRdb to the early 2020s). As for the study more broadly: The collaborator samples originated in the United States, Italy and Spain and spanned the acute and convalescent phases of COVID-19. The prospective study material was composed of cDNA or gDNA derived from T cells, B-cell-depleted T cells, or PBMCs. The dataset comprised deeply sampled blood TCRbeta repertoires from subjects exposed to, actively infected with, or recovered from COVID-19. The repertoires were released in a freely available public database meant as a resource for research on the immune response to SARS-CoV-2. The samples were drawn from two sources: the first 160 participants of the ongoing ImmuneRACE study, and fewer than 1,500 subjects contributed by 6 global collaborators. Sample metadata almost always included a de-identified subject ID, COVID-19 status, age in years and sex. Where HLA class I and class II types were available, the types were taken from metadata supplied by the sample provider, not from assay-based typing. What the work shows at the level of the full study, not this receptor alone: The quantity of clinical and demographic metadata differed by source and by participant and was supplied without curation.

Trimming takes 3 bases off V and 0 bases off J; junction bases not matched to a gene: 4. Per the germline V gene (reference sequence), LNHNV is the CDR1 and YYDKDF is the CDR2. The CDR3 spans 15 residues, from the cysteine through the phenylalanine. The read is trimmed to its CDR3 DNA, 45 bases read in frame from base 1. Participants in the prospective study were aged about 18 to 95 years, lived in some 24 United States geographic areas, and enrolled through a virtual design. To assign participants to cohorts, the prospective study relied on clinical history that participants themselves reported in a screening survey and a study questionnaire. Exposed participants were defined as having been in contact with someone with a PCR-confirmed or clinician-diagnosed COVID-19 case within 2 weeks of study entry. Each participant in the prospective study had whole blood, serum and a nasopharyngeal or oropharyngeal swab collected by mobile phlebotomists. Over an approximately 2-month period, participants in the prospective study had the option of providing additional blood draws and questionnaires. Before DNA extraction, prospective study blood samples were shipped either frozen or at room temperature.

Comments on this clone: This receptor's antigen is unknown. Base qualities were left out, and no much larger clone turns up one base away.

The immunoSEQ Assay, a bias-controlled multiplex PCR, was used to amplify TCRbeta CDR3 regions from genomic DNA. In the authors' own workflow: The number of nucleated cells in each sample was estimated from the amplification of reference gene primers within the assay. To quantify the absolute abundance of each unique TCRbeta CDR3 rearrangement, sequence reads were collapsed and filtered. For each sample, productive Simpson clonality was calculated by taking the square root of Simpson's diversity index across productive rearrangements. TCRdb obtained this table from immuneACCESS and retained in-frame rearrangements with V and J assigned. These tables miss some clones; where compared with another copy, unresolved V genes account for less than half of the shortfall, and the remainder is unexplained. D and trimming were read from the DNA, whereas the V and J calls and clone size are those reported in that table. The table for this sample lists about 300,000 clones; 85% of them were counted only once. Around 2% of the sample rests with the top ten.

The sequencing input was PBMCs or T cells enriched from blood (not recorded which). The rearrangement joined TRBV15 to TRBJ1-1; TRBD1 aligns with 7 central bases. The sequence came from a woman in her twenties or thirties who had been exposed to COVID-19. CDR3 protein: CATSRVRGVNTEAFF. The sequenced DNA is TGTGCCACCAGCAGGGTCAGGGGGGTGAACACTGAAGCTTTCTTT.